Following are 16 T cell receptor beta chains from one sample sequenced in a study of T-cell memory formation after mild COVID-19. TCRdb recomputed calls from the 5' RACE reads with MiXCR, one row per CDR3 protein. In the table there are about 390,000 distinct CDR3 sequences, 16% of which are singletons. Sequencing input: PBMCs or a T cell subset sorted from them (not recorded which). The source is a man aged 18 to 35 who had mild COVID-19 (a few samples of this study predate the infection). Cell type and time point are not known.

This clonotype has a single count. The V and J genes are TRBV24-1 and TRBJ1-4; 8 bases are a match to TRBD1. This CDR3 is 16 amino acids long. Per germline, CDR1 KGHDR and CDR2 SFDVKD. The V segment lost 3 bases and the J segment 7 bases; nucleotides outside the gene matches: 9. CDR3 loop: CATSDGLDRGGEKLFF. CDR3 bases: TGTGCCACCAGTGATGGGCTCGACAGGGGCGGTGAAAAACTGTTTTTT.

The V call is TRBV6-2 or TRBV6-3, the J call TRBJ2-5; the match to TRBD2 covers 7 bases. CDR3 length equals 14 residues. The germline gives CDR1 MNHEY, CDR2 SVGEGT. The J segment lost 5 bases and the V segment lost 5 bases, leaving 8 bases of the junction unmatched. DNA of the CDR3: TGTGCCAGCAGTCTCGCCGGGCGGGAGGAGACCCAGTACTTC. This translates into CASSLAGREETQYF.

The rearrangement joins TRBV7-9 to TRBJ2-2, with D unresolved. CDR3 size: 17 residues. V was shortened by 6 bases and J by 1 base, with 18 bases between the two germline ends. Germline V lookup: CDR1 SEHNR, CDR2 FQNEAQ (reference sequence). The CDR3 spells CASSKRPVPLNTGELFF. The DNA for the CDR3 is TGTGCCAGCAGTAAAAGGCCCGTCCCACTGAACACCGGGGAGCTGTTTTTT.

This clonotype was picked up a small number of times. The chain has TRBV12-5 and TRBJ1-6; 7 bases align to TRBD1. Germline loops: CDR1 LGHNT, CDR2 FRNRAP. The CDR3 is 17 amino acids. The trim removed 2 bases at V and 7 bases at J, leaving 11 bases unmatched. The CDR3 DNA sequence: TGTGCTAGTGGTTTGATATTACCGGGACAGCAGAATTCACCCCTCCACTTT. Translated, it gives CASGLILPGQQNSPLHF.

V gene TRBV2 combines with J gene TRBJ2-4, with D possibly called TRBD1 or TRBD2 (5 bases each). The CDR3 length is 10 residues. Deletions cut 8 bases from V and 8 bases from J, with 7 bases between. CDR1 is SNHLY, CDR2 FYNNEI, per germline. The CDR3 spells CASQGHIQYF. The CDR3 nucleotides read TGTGCCAGCCAGGGACACATTCAGTACTTC.

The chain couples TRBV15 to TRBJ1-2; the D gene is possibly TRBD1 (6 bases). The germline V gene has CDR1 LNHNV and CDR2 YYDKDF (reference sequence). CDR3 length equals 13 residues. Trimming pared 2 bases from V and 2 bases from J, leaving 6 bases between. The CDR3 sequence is CATSRQGNYGYTF. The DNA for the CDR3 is TGTGCCACCAGCAGACAGGGGAACTATGGCTACACCTTC.

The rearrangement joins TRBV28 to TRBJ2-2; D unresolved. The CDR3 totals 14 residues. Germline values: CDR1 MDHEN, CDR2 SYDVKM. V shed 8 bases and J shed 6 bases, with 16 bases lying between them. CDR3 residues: CASGYTMYPGELFF. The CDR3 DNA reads TGTGCCAGCGGCTATACTATGTACCCCGGGGAGCTGTTTTTT.

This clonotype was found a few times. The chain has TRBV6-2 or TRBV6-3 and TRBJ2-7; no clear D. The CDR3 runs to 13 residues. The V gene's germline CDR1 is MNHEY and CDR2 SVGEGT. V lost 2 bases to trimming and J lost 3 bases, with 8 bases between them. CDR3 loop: CASSYGQVYEQYF. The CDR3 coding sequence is TGTGCCAGCAGTTACGGGCAGGTCTACGAGCAGTACTTC.

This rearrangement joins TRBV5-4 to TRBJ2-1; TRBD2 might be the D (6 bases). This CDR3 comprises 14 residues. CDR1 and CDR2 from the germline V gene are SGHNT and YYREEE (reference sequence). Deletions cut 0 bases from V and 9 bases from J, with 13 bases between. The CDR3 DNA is TGTGCCAGCAGCTTGGCCGCGGGGAGTACTGAGCAGTTCTTC. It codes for CASSLAAGSTEQFF.

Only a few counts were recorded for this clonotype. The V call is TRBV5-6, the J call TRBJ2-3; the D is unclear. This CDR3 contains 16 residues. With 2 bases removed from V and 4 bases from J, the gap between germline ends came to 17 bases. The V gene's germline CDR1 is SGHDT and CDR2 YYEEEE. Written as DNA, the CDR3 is TGTGCCAGCAGCTTAATAGGAATCTCACCTCCAGATACGCAGTATTTT. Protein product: CASSLIGISPPDTQYF.

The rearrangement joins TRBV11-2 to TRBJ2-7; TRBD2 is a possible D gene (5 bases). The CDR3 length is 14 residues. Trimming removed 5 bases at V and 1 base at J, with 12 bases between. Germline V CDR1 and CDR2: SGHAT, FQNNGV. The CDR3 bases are TGTGCCAGCAGCACCCTACTAGTTTCCTACGAGCAGTACGTC. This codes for CASSTLLVSYEQYV.

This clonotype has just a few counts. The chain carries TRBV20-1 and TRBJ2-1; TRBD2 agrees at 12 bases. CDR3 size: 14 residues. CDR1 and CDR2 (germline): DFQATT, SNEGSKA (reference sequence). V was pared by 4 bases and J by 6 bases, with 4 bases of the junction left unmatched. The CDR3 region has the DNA TGCAGTGCTACGACTAGCGGGGGCCTCAATGAGCAGTTCTTC. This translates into CSATTSGGLNEQFF.

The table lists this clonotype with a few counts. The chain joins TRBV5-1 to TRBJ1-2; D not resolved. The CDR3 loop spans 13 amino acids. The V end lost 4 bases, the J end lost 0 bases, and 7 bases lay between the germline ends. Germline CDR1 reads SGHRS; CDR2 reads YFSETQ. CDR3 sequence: CASSKETNYGYTF. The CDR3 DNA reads TGCGCCAGCAGCAAAGAAACTAACTATGGCTACACCTTC.

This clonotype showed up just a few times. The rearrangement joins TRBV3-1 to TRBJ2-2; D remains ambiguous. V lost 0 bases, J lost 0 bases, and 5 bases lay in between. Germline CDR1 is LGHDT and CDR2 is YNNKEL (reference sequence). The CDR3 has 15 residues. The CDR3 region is CASSQEGSNTGELFF. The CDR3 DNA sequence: TGTGCCAGCAGCCAAGAGGGGTCGAACACCGGGGAGCTGTTTTTT.

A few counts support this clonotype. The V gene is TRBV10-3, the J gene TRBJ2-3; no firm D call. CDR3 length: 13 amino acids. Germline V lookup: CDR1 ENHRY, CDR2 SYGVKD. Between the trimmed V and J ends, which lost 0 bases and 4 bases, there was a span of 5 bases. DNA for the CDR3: TGTGCCATCAGTGAGTCGGCCCCAGATACGCAGTATTTT. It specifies CAISESAPDTQYF.

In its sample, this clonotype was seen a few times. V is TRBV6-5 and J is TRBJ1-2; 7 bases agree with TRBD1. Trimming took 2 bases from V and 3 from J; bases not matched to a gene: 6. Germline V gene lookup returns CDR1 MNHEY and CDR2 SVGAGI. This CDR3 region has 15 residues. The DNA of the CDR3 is TGTGCCAGCAGTTACCTCCAAGGGGGCGACTATGGCTACACCTTC. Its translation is CASSYLQGGDYGYTF.